This T cell receptor beta chain was sequenced for a study of beta chain features in type 1 diabetes. Looking at the study overall: There were around 100,000,000 sorted cells examined across all samples. Points from the study as a whole: A pattern of fewer insertions and more deletions at VDJ junctions was seen in type 1 diabetes patients. Cells with high TCR expression could be over-represented when cDNA is sequenced. In every one of the four CD4+ subsets, TCRB CDR3s were moderately but significantly shorter in Type 1 diabetes patients.

Reverse transcribing all isolated RNA meant expressed TCRB transcripts were sequenced. Clones were read by immunoSEQ multiplex PCR, and TCRdb kept only the in-frame ones, dropping some. The table includes 45,000 to 65,000 clones, roughly half detected once. The V segment lost 6 bases and the J segment 4 bases; nucleotides outside the gene matches: 11. The CDR3 has 15 amino acids. Per germline, CDR1 LNHDA and CDR2 SQIVND (reference sequence). By sample fraction, this clone is medium-sized (0.01 to 0.1%). Antigen unknown. Via CD45RO/CCR7/CD25/CD127/CD95/CD27, cells of the CD4+ naive, central memory, regulatory and stem cell-like memory subsets were sorted.

The rearrangement uses TRBV19 and TRBJ2-5, with 7 bases lining up with TRBD1. The sequence was collected from a woman in her thirties or forties with type 1 diabetes. The material sequenced was Tregs from blood. The CDR3 sequence is CASSSALNRGETQYF. DNA of the CDR3: TGTGCCAGTAGCTCCGCTCTCAACAGGGGAGAGACCCAGTACTTC.